The text below deals with one T cell receptor beta chain. This record comes from a study of blood T cell repertoires in COVID-19. Whole-study context: In each case, the material was cDNA or gDNA derived from T cells, B-cell-depleted T cells, or PBMCs.

Per the study methods: It was from reference gene primer amplification that nucleated cell counts were estimated. TCRdb's table, derived via immunoSEQ multiplex PCR, lists solely in-frame clones and lacks some. V and J calls and clone size follow that table, whereas D and trimming were derived from the DNA. This table holds about 70,000 clones, approximately 80% found once. This CDR3 spans 13 amino acids. V was clipped by 8 bases and J by 1 base, with 11 bases between them. Sequenced material: peripheral blood. J is TRBJ1-1 and V is TRBV12-3 or TRBV12-4; D might be TRBD1 (6 bases). The clonotype was recovered from a woman aged 70-85 years with acute or convalescent COVID-19. The CDR3 DNA reads as TGTGCCAGCGCGTGGACAGCGAACACTGAAGCTTTCTTT. Translated: CASAWTANTEAFF.